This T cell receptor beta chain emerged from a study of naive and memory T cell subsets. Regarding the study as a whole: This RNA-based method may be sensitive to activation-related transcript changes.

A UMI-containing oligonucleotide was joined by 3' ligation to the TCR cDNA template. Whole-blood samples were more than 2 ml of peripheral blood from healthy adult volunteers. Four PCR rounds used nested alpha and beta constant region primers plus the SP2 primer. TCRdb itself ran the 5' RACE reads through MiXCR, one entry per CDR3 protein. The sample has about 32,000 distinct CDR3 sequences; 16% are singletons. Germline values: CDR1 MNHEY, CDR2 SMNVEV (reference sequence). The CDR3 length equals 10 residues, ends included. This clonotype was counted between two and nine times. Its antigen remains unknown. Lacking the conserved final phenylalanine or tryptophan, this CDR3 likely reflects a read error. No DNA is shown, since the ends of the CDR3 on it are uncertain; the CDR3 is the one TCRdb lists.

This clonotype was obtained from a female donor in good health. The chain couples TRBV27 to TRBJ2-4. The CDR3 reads CASSSKGRIA.